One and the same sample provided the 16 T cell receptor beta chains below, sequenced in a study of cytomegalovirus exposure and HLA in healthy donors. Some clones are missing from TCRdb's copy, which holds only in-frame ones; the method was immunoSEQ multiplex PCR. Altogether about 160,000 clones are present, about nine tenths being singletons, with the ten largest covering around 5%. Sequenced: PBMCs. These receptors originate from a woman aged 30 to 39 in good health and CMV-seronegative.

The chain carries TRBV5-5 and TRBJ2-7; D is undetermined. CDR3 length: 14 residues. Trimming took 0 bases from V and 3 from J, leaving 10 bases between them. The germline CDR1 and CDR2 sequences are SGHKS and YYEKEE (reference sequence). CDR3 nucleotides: TGTGCCAGCAGCTTGGAGGGCAGACTCTACGAGCAGTACTTC. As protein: CASSLEGRLYEQYF.

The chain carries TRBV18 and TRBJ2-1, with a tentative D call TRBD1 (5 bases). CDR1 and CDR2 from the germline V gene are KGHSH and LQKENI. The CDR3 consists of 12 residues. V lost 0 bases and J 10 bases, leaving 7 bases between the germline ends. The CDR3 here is CASSPPGVEQFF. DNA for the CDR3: TGTGCCAGCTCACCACCAGGGGTCGAGCAGTTCTTC.

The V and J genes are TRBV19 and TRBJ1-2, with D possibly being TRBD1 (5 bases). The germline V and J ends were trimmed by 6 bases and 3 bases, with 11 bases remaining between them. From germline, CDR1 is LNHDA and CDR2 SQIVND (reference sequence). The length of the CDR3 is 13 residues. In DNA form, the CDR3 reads TGTGCCAGTAGCCCGGGCAGGGACTATGGCTACACCTTC. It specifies CASSPGRDYGYTF.

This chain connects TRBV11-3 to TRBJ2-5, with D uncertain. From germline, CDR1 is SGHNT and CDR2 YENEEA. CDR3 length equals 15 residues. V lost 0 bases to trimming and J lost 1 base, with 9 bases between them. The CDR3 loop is CASSLDPAPQETQYF. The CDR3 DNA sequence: TGTGCCAGCAGCTTAGATCCCGCACCCCAAGAGACCCAGTACTTC.

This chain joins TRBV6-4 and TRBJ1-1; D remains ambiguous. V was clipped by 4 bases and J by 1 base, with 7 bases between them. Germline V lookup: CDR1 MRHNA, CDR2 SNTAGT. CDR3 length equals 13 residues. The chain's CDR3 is CASSAGKNTEAFF. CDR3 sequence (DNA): TGTGCCAGCAGTGCTGGGAAGAACACTGAAGCTTTCTTT.

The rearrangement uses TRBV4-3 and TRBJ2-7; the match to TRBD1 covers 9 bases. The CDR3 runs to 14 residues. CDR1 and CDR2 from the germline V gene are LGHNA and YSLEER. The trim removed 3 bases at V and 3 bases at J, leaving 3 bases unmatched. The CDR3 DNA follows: TGCGCCAGCAGCCAGAAGACAGGGGGCTACGAGCAGTACTTC. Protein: CASSQKTGGYEQYF.

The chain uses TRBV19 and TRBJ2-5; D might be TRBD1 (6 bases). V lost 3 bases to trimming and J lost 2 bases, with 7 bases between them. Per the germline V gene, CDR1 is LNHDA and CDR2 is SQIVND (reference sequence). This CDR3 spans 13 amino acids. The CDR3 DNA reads TGTGCCAGTAGTATCAGGGGTCAAGAGACCCAGTACTTC. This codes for CASSIRGQETQYF.

CDR3 in amino acids: CASSKRTATNYGYTF. For the CDR3, the DNA is TGTGCCAGCTCGAAAAGGACAGCTACTAACTATGGCTACACCTTC. V is TRBV28 and J is TRBJ1-2, with a weak D call TRBD1 (6 bases). CDR3 length: 15 residues. V gave up 8 bases and J gave up 0 bases, with 16 bases separating them. The germline V gene has CDR1 MDHEN and CDR2 SYDVKM.

DNA of the CDR3: TGTGCCAGCAGTTACTCCGGGACTAATAAAGAGACCCAGTACTTC. As protein: CASSYSGTNKETQYF. The J gene is TRBJ2-5, the V gene TRBV6-5; 7 nucleotides agree with TRBD2. Germline assignment: CDR1 MNHEY and CDR2 SVGAGI. Unmatched junction bases numbered 4, after V lost 0 bases and J lost 3 bases. The CDR3 spans 15 residues.

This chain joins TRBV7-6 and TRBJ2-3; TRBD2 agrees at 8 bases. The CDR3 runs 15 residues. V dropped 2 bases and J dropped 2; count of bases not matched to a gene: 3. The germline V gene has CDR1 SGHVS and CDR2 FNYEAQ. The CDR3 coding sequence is TGTGCCAGCAGCTTAAGTAGCGGGGACACAGATACGCAGTATTTT. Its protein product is CASSLSSGDTDTQYF.

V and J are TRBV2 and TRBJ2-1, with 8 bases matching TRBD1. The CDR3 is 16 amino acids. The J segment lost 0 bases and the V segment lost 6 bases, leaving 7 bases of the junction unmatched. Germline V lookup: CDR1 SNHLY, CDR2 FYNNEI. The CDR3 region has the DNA TGTGCCAGCAGGGACCGGACAGGGAGCTCCTACAATGAGCAGTTCTTC. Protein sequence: CASRDRTGSSYNEQFF.

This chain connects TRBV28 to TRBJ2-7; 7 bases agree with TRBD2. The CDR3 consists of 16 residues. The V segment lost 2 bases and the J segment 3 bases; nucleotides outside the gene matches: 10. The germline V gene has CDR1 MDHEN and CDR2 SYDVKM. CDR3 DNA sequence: TGTGCCAGCAGTTTAGGGGGAGGGCCCTCTCTCTACGAGCAGTACTTC. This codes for CASSLGGGPSLYEQYF. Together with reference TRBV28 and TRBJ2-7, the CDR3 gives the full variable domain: DVKVTQSSRYLVKRTGEKVFLECVQDMDHENMFWYRQDPGLGLRLIYFSYDVKMKEKGDIPEGYSVSREKKERFSLILESASTNQTSMYLCASSLGGGPSLYEQYFGPGTRLTVT.

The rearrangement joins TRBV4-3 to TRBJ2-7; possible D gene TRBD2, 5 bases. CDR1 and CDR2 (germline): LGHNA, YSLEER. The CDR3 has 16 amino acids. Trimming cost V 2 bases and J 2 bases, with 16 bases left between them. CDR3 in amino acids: CASSQQAHDGAYEQYF. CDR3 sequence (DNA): TGCGCCAGCAGCCAACAGGCTCACGACGGGGCCTACGAGCAGTACTTC.

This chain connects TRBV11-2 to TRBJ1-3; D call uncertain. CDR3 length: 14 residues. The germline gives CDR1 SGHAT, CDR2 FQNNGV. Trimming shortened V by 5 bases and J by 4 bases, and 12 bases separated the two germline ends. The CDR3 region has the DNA TGTGCCAGCAGCACCAGCCACGCGGGAAACACCATATATTTT. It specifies CASSTSHAGNTIYF.

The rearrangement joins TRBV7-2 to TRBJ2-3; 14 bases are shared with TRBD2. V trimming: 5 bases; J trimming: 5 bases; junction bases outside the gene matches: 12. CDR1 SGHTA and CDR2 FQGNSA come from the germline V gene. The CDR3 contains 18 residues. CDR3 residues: CASSLRTSGRISGDTQYF. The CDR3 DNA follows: TGTGCCAGCAGCCTCCGGACTAGCGGGAGGATTAGCGGAGATACGCAGTATTTT. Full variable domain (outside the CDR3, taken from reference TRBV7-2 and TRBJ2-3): GAGVSQSPSNKVTEKGKDVELRCDPISGHTALYWYRQSLGQGLEFLIYFQGNSAPDKSGLPSDRFSAERTGGSVSTLTIQRTQQEDSAVYLCASSLRTSGRISGDTQYFGPGTRLTVL.

The DNA for the CDR3 is TGCAGCGTCTCACAGGGTTTGGACTATGGCTACACCTTC. Amino acids: CSVSQGLDYGYTF. The V call is TRBV29-1, the J call TRBJ1-2, with D tentatively TRBD1 (6 bases). The germline V gene encodes CDR1 SQVTM and CDR2 ANQGSEA. This CDR3 is built from 13 residues. V was shortened by 6 bases and J by 3 bases, with 14 bases between the two germline ends.